The T cell receptor beta chain under discussion was sequenced for a study of cytomegalovirus exposure and HLA in healthy donors (dated by TCRdb to about 2017). For the wider study: In an earlier analysis of several hundred of the donors, 250 to 350 Gb of sequence data and approximately 120 million unique TCR beta sequences from 180 million or so T cells were reported. An early release covering some 640 HLA-typed donors comprised 250 to 350 gigabases of sequencing data and tens of millions of unique TCR sequences. Of the 350 to 450 genotyped donors, over 70% fell in the genetic ancestry cluster associated with self-reported Caucasian donors. The aim of the study was to test whether cataloging public T cell receptors could identify signatures of past pathogen exposure. Using immunosequencing, the study profiled T cell repertoires from 500 to 800 subjects and related those repertoires to cytomegalovirus serostatus. A separate validation cohort of more than 100 different subjects was used in addition to the approximately 700-subject first cohort. To predict cytomegalovirus infection status, the study combined high-throughput TCR immunosequencing, statistical association of individual TCRs with disease status, and machine learning. In a later analysis, previously published TCR beta repertoires from hundreds of donors were re-analyzed and high-resolution HLA genotyping was added so that TCR occurrence patterns could be studied. The later analysis used no new phenotypic data to find candidate immune exposures, relying instead on TCR beta sequences and their occurrence across donors. To decide whether each TCR beta V gene segment behaved as functional or pseudogenic, an earlier analysis of 587 of the donors relied on high-throughput TCR beta sequencing. Donor age, sex, ethnicity and CMV serostatus were compiled alongside the repertoire data. A later genetic analysis took genome-wide SNP genotypes for about three fifths of the 666 donors and used that subset as a discovery cohort. All discovery cohort repertoires had been generated using a single sequencing platform. Both class I and class II loci were covered by HLA typing, at four-digit resolution. The number of donors typed differed by locus, with 629-630 for A, B, C, DRB1 and DQB1, roughly 520 for DQA1, about 610 for DPA1, and around 460 for DPB1. About five DR-DQ haplotypes were handled as single units for association and clustering, since linkage in the cohort was strong. Across 300 to 400 genotyped donors of the cohort, an average of approximately 220,000 unique TCR beta nucleotide sequences per donor were sequenced, and 15% to 20% of those sequences were non-productive.

Concerning this clone itself: Its antigen is currently not known. Base qualities are not recorded, but no much larger clone differs from it by a single base.

The cohort comprised 550 to 700 healthy bone marrow donors. At the time of sampling, all cohort members were nominally healthy, though unrecorded immune exposures were likely present. The donor tested CMV seronegative, placing the donor among the 350 to 400 seronegative members of the cohort. Every donor gave a peripheral blood sample, and the peripheral blood mononuclear cells from that sample were used for TCR beta sequencing. Genomic DNA was extracted from the blood cell samples with the Qiagen DNeasy Blood Extraction Kit. There are 17 amino acids in the CDR3, from cysteine to phenylalanine inclusive. The read is trimmed to its CDR3 DNA, 51 bases read in frame from base 1. The germline V gene (reference sequence) sets CDR1 to SGHNT and CDR2 to YYREEE. Here V drops 0 bases and J drops 6 bases, and the junction holds 11 bases not matched to any gene. Overall study results and their limits: When HLA alleles, especially DR and DQ, strongly co-occurred, TCR associations were difficult to assign to individual alleles. In a later analysis, TCR association rates were found to vary across HLA loci, with the most associated TCRs seen for DRB1 alleles and the fewest for HLA-C alleles. Correlated functional status among segregating V segments might reflect linkage disequilibrium, but an unknown experimental factor could not be ruled out. Compared with the roughly 600-donor mean, donors in an Asian-associated ancestry cluster had fewer N-insertions in productive TCRs, according to a later genetic analysis. In a later analysis, around 17,000 TCR beta sequences were associated with specific HLA alleles at a false discovery rate of 0.05. Only TCR beta chains were sequenced in this cohort, and the absence of alpha or paired-chain data limited detectable features. In a later analysis, HLA-associated TCR beta chains showed more clonal expansion and lower generation probabilities than non-associated chains that were equally common. In a later analysis, most CMV-associated TCR beta chains were found to appear HLA-restricted, with HLA associations seemingly driven largely by CMV exposure. The 87-base-pair reads could not distinguish some IMGT-functional V segments, including TRBV6-2 and TRBV6-3, so those segments were excluded. According to the authors, the approach could potentially be generalized to other disease states and immunological phenotypes. Across donors, most TCR sequences were observed very rarely, whereas some public TCRs were present in many individuals. V-gene and J-gene trimming of TCR beta chains was associated with a missense DCLRE1C variant in a later genetic analysis, and the association was replicated in an independent cohort. A cluster of highly shared sequence variants was judged likely to represent a technical artifact of the sequencing pipeline. HLA typing was unavailable for some donors at each locus, so association tests used only the typed subset. A later analysis reported that several top co-occurrence clusters appeared linked to parvovirus B19, influenza, CMV and Epstein-Barr virus. In the study, around 150 TCR beta chains were listed as associated with cytomegalovirus. Presence/absence analyses assumed roughly uniform sequencing depth across donors, an assumption that may not hold. The classifier was reported to diagnose cytomegalovirus status with high specificity and sensitivity in both the original and validation cohorts. A further reported finding was that TCR beta sequences accurately predicted the HLA-A and HLA-B alleles for most subjects in the first cohort. Broadly in line with IMGT annotations, most TCR beta V segments showed up in productive rearrangements about 90% or about 30% of the time in an earlier analysis of under 700 of the donors. In vitro tests confirmed that a few of the cytomegalovirus-associated TCR beta chains recognize cytomegalovirus antigens. Because counts were too low, roughly 18 rarely observed V segments, including chromosome 9 orphons, were left out of the earlier analysis of about 620 of the donors. Immune exposure information for the cohort was limited to CMV serostatus.

Library generation was performed with the immunoSEQ multiplex PCR assay. A mixture of 60 forward primers for TCR Vbeta segments and 13 reverse primers for TCR Jbeta segments was used in the multiplex PCR. Amplification of the CDR3 region of rearranged TCR beta genes was performed with a multiplex PCR assay on genomic DNA. Amplified TCR beta libraries were sequenced as 87-base-pair reads on the Illumina HiSeq System. The authors' analysis ran thus. Across the 600 to 700 repertoires, a later analysis counted 75 million to 90 million unique TCR beta chains, some 11 million of which were shared by at least two donors. To remove PCR and sequencing errors, raw reads were error-corrected and collapsed into unique sequences using a nearest-neighbor algorithm that merged closely related sequences. CDR3 sequences were aligned to IMGT reference sequences to assign V, D and J gene segments. Each retained sequence needed at least a six-nucleotide match to both a V gene segment and a J gene segment. Rearrangements were called productive when the CDR3 lacked stop codons and stayed in frame with V and J; all others were non-productive. CDR3 was defined by IMGT convention, running from the second conserved V-encoded cysteine to the conserved J-encoded phenylalanine. The earlier analysis of approximately 500 of the donors excluded sequences that lacked an unambiguous match to a single V gene segment. In an earlier analysis of 587 of the donors, a V segment was called functional when productive rearrangements were above 56.7%, and segregating when the standard deviation between donors exceeded 5%. To diagnose cytomegalovirus status from the catalog of TCR beta chain sequences, a statistical classification framework was built. In a later analysis, V and J genes were assigned by comparing TCR nucleotide sequences against IMGT/GENE-DB human TR gene sequences. A later analysis assigned CDR3 sequences and most-parsimonious VDJ recombination scenarios with the TCRdist pipeline. A later analysis defined each TCR beta chain by its CDR3 amino acid sequence plus V-gene family, and excluded reads lacking a unique V-gene family. A later analysis removed 450 to 600 highly shared, low-generation-probability nucleotide sequences to deal with suspected cross-contamination and a sequencing artifact. A later analysis calculated a clonal expansion index for each public chain from normalized within-repertoire ranks of inferred template counts. In a later analysis, generation probabilities were computed using a VDJ recombination model fitted to out-of-frame rearrangements, and the results were checked against IGoR. Hypergeometric tests were used in a later analysis to score TCR-TCR, TCR-HLA and TCR-CMV co-occurrence, with a repertoire-size bias correction applied to the TCR pairs. In a later analysis, false discovery rates were estimated by permuting HLA or CMV assignments 20 times. In a later analysis, co-occurring TCRs were grouped with DBSCAN, and TCRdist sequence similarity was added when clustering was performed within HLA-allele-positive subsets. Repertoires with fewer than 30,000 or more than 120,000 public chains, plus five repertoires with anomalous nucleotide sharing, were excluded from co-occurrence clustering. Not all clones reach the TCRdb copy of this immuneACCESS table, which keeps in-frame sequences only. Checked studies attribute under half of the gap to unresolved V genes and leave the rest unexplained. V and J calls plus clone size are reproduced from that table; the DNA served to infer D and trimming. The sample records a few hundred thousand clones, over 90% of which are singletons. The top ten clones comprise about 1.5% of the sample.

The sample consisted of PBMCs. This TCR was recovered from a girl aged 2-9 years in good health and CMV-seronegative. Recombination connected TRBV5-4 to TRBJ2-2, with 7 central nucleotides matching TRBD1. The DNA sequence is TGTGCCAGCAGCTTGGAGGGCGTACTTAGGGGGCCCGGGGAGCTGTTTTTT. It translates to CASSLEGVLRGPGELFF. Where the CDR3 stops, the reference TRBV5-4 and TRBJ2-2 genes take over; the full variable domain is ETGVTQSPTHLIKTRGQQVTLRCSSQSGHNTVSWYQQALGQGPQFIFQYYREEENGRGNFPPRFSGLQFPNYSSELNVNALELDDSALYLCASSLEGVLRGPGELFFGEGSRLTVL.